Following are 11 T cell receptor beta chains from one sample sequenced in a study of shared clonotypes between healthy human individuals. Sequencing was performed with immunoSEQ multiplex PCR; in TCRdb, only in-frame clones are kept and a portion is missing. Altogether approximately 720,000 clones are present, 72% being singletons, with the ten largest covering 1.8%. Input material: memory CD4+ T cells sorted from blood. Subset described: CD45RA-negative fraction. The receptors were sampled from a woman aged 25 to 39 in good health.

The chain couples TRBV5-4 to TRBJ2-3, with 7 nucleotides matching TRBD1. Looked up from germline, CDR1 is SGHNT and CDR2 is YYREEE (reference sequence). The CDR3 covers 15 residues. V was clipped by 3 bases and J by 5 bases; unmatched bases: 9. CDR3 coding DNA: TGTGCCAGCAGCTCCAACAGGGGACGCGGAGATACGCAGTATTTT. Amino acid sequence: CASSSNRGRGDTQYF.

The chain employs TRBV7-9 and TRBJ2-1; TRBD2 matches 11 bases. Germline V lookup: CDR1 SEHNR, CDR2 FQNEAQ (reference sequence). The CDR3 covers 15 residues. Trimming cost V 5 bases and J 0 bases; bases outside gene matches: 0. The CDR3 DNA reads TGTGCCAGCAGCACTAGCGGGAGCTCCTACAATGAGCAGTTCTTC. Protein product: CASSTSGSSYNEQFF. The variable domain in full, completed from reference TRBV7-9 and TRBJ2-1, reads DTGVSQNPRHKITKRGQNVTFRCDPISEHNRLYWYRQTLGQGPEFLTYFQNEAQLEKSRLLSDRFSAERPKGSFSTLEIQRTEQGDSAMYLCASSTSGSSYNEQFFGPGTRLTVL.

The chain uses TRBV18 and TRBJ2-5, with D unresolved. Germline CDR1 reads KGHSH; CDR2 reads LQKENI. CDR3 length: 14 residues. V was pared by 2 bases and J by 0 bases, with 7 bases between. The CDR3 protein is CASSPRANQETQYF. DNA for the CDR3: TGTGCCAGCTCACCAAGGGCGAACCAAGAGACCCAGTACTTC.

V is TRBV5-1 and J is TRBJ2-2; 11 bases match TRBD2. After removal of 3 bases from V and 2 bases from J, the junction contained 9 bases not matched to a gene. In germline, CDR1 is SGHRS, CDR2 YFSETQ. This CDR3 has 18 residues. The CDR3 is CASSSTSGLADNTGELFF. CDR3 sequence (DNA): TGCGCCAGCAGCTCCACCTCGGGACTAGCGGATAACACCGGGGAGCTGTTTTTT.

The genes are TRBV18 and TRBJ2-7; TRBD1 agrees at 9 bases. CDR1 is KGHSH, CDR2 LQKENI, per germline. The length of the CDR3 is 13 residues. V lost 2 bases and J lost 6; bases outside the gene matches: 2. CDR3 in amino acids: CASSPGTGSEQYF. The CDR3 DNA reads as TGTGCCAGCTCACCAGGGACAGGGTCCGAGCAGTACTTC.

This clone was detected ten times or more. The genes are TRBV5-1 and TRBJ2-2; TRBD2 agrees at 9 bases. Unmatched junction bases numbered 2, after V lost 2 bases and J lost 0 bases. Germline CDR1 SGHRS, CDR2 YFSETQ. CDR3 size: 16 residues. For the CDR3, the DNA is TGCGCCAGCAGCTTACGACTAGCGGCGAACACCGGGGAGCTGTTTTTT. Amino acid sequence: CASSLRLAANTGELFF.

Turning to this clone: With a much larger clone just one base away, this may be a read error. This chain joins TRBV7-9 and TRBJ2-7; 10 nucleotides agree with TRBD2. The CDR3 spans 15 residues. CDR1 SEHNR and CDR2 FQNEAQ come from the germline V gene (reference sequence). V dropped 2 bases and J dropped 0; count of bases not matched to a gene: 1. CDR3 bases: TGTGCCAGCAGCTTACCTAGCGGGAGCTCCTACGAGCAGTACTTC. Translation: CASSLPSGSSYEQYF.

V and J are TRBV5-4 and TRBJ2-5; D is undetermined. CDR3 size: 14 residues. Germline CDR1 reads SGHNT; CDR2 reads YYREEE (reference sequence). V shed 1 base and J shed 2 bases, with 9 bases lying between them. The CDR3 is CASSLRPGQETQYF. The CDR3 DNA is TGTGCCAGCAGCTTGAGGCCAGGTCAAGAGACCCAGTACTTC.

The chain joins TRBV5-4 to TRBJ2-7; tentatively, D is TRBD1 or TRBD2 (5 bases each). Trimming removed 4 bases at V and 1 base at J, with 15 bases between. Germline CDR1 SGHNT, CDR2 YYREEE (reference sequence). The CDR3 runs 15 residues. The CDR3 region has the DNA TGTGCCAGCAGCGCCGGAGGCAGGGCTTCCTACGAGCAGTACTTC. It is translated as CASSAGGRASYEQYF.

The CDR3 here is CSARTVKEQYF. The CDR3 DNA sequence: TGCAGTGCTCGGACAGTCAAAGAGCAGTACTTC. The J gene is TRBJ2-7, the V gene TRBV20-1, with D maybe TRBD1 (6 bases). Trimming pared 5 bases from V and 7 bases from J, leaving 12 bases between. This CDR3 is 11 amino acids long. The germline CDR1 and CDR2 sequences are DFQATT and SNEGSKA (reference sequence).

The chain combines TRBV28 with TRBJ2-7, with TRBD1 identical over 7 bases. CDR3 length: 13 amino acids. The ends lost 6 bases at V and 9 bases at J; junction bases unmatched: 11. Germline CDR1 and CDR2: MDHEN and SYDVKM. CDR3 DNA sequence: TGTGCCAGCAGCGAGGACAGGTCTACGAGGCAGTACTTC. Translation gives CASSEDRSTRQYF. Full variable domain (remainder filled in from reference TRBV28 and TRBJ2-7): DVKVTQSSRYLVKRTGEKVFLECVQDMDHENMFWYRQDPGLGLRLIYFSYDVKMKEKGDIPEGYSVSREKKERFSLILESASTNQTSMYLCASSEDRSTRQYFGPGTRLTVT.